The clone carrying this T cell receptor beta chain was counted a few times. The sample comes from a study of blood T cell repertoires in COVID-19. The overall study: The study drew acute and convalescent COVID-19 samples from the United States, Italy and Spain.

Measured with immunoSEQ multiplex PCR; TCRdb has only the in-frame clones, and not every one. This table holds about 180,000 clones, around four fifths found once. The source of this sequence is a middle-aged woman with COVID-19, enrolled during active disease. The sequencing sample was made of peripheral blood.

In nucleotides, the CDR3 is TGTGCCAGCAGTTTTTGGGGACAGGCCCAAGAGACCCAGTACTTC. Its translation: CASSFWGQAQETQYF. The chain recombines TRBV28 with TRBJ2-5; 8 bases agree with TRBD1. The CDR3 runs to 15 residues. The V gene end was trimmed by 3 bases and the J gene end by 1 base; junction bases not matched to a gene: 4. Germline V gene sequence: CDR1 MDHEN, CDR2 SYDVKM.